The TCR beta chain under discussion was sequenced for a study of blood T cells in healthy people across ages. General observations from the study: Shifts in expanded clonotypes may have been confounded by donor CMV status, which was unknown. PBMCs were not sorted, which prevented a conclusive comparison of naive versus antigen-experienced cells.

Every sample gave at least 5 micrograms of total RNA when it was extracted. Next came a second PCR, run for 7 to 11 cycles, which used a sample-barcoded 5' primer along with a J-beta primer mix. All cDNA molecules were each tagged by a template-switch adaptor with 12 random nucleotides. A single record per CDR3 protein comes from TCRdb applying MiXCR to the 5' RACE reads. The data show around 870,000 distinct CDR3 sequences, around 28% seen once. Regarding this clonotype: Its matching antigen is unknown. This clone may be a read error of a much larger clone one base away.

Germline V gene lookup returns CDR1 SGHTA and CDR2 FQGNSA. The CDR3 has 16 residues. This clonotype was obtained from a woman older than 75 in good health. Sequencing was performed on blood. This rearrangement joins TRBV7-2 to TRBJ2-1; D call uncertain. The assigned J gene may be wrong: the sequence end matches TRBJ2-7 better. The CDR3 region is CASSPSWDSSYNEQYF. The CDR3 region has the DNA TGTGCCAGCAGTCCCTCGTGGGATAGCTCCTACAATGAGCAGTACTTC.